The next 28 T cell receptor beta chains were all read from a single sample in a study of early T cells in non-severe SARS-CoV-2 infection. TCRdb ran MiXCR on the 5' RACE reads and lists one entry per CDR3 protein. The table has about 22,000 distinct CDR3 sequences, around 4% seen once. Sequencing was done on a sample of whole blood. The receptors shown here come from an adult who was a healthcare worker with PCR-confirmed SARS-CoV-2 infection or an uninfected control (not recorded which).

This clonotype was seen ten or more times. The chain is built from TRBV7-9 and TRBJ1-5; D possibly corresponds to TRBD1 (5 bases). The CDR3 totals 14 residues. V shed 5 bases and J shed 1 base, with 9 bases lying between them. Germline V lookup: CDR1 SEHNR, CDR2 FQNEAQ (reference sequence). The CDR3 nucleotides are TGTGCCAGCAGCCCCTGGGACAGCAATCAGCCCCAGCATTTT. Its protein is CASSPWDSNQPQHF.

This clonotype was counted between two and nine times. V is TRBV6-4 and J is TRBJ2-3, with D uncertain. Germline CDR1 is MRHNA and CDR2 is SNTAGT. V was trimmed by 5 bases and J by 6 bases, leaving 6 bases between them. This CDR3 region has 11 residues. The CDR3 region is CASSFGDTQYF. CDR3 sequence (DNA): TGTGCCAGCAGTTTCGGGGATACGCAGTATTTT.

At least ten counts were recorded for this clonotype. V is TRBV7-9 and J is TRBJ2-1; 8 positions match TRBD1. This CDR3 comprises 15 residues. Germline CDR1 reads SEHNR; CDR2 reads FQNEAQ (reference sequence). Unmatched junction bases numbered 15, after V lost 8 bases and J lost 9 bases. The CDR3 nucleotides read TGTGCCAGCGGCCCCCTCGGCAGGGGGCTCGGTGAGCAGTTCTTC. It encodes CASGPLGRGLGEQFF.

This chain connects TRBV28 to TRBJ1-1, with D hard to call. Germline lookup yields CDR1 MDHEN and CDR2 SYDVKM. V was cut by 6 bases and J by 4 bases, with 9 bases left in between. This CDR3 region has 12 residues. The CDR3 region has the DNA TGTGCCAGCAGATTGGATGCCACTGAAGCTTTCTTT. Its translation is CASRLDATEAFF.

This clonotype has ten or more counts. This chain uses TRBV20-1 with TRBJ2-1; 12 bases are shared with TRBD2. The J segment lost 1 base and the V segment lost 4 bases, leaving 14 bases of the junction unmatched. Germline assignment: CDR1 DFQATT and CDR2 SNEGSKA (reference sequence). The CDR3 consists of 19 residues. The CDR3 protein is CSANAYATSGSSSYNEQFF. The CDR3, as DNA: TGCAGTGCTAATGCCTACGCGACTAGCGGGAGTTCTTCCTACAATGAGCAGTTCTTC.

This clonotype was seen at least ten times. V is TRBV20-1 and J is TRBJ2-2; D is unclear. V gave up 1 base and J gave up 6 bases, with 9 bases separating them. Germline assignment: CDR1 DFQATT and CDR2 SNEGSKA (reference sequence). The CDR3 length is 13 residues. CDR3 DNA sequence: TGCAGTGCTAGAGTCTCCCGCCCCGGGGAGCTGTTTTTT. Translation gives CSARVSRPGELFF.

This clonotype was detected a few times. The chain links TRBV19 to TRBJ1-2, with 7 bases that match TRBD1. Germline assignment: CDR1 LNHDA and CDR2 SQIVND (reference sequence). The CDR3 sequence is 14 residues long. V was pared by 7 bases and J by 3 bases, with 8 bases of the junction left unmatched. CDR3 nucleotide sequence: TGTGCCAGTAAATCCATAGGGGGCTACTATGGCTACACCTTC. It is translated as CASKSIGGYYGYTF.

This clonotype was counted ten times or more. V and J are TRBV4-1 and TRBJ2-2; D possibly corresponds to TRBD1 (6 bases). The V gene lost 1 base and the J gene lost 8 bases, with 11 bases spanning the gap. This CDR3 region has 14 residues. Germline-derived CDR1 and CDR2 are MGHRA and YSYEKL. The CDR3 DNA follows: TGCGCCAGCAGCCAAGGGCGCGACAGGGGGGAGCTGTTTTTT. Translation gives CASSQGRDRGELFF.

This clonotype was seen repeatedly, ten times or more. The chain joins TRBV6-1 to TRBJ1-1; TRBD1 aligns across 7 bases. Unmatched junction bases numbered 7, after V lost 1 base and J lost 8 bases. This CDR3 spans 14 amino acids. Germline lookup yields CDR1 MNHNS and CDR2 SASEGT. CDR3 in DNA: TGTGCCAGCAGTGAAGTATGGCCCAGGGGGGAAGCTTTCTTT. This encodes CASSEVWPRGEAFF.

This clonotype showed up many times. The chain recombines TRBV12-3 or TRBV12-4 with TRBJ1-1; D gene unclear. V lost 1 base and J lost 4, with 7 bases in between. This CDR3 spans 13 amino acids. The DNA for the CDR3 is TGTGCCAGCAGTTTAGGGTTGAGCACTGAAGCTTTCTTT. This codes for CASSLGLSTEAFF.

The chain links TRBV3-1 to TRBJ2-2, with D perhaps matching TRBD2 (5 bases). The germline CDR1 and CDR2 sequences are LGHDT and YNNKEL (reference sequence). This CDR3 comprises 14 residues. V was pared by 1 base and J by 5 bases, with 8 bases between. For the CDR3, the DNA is TGTGCCAGCAGCCAAGTGCCGGGAACCGGGGAGCTGTTTTTT. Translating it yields CASSQVPGTGELFF.

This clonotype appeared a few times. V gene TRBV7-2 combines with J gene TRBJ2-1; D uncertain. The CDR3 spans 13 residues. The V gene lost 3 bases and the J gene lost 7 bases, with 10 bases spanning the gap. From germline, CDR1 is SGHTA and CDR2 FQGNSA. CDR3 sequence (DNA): TGTGCCAGCAGCTTTGGTCTAGGGAATGAGCAGTTCTTC. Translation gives CASSFGLGNEQFF.

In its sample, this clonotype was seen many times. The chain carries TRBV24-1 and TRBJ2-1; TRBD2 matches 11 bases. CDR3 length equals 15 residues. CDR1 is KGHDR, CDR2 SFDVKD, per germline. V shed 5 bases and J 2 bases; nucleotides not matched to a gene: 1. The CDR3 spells CATSASGRPYNEQFF. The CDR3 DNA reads TGTGCCACCAGTGCTAGCGGGAGGCCCTACAATGAGCAGTTCTTC.

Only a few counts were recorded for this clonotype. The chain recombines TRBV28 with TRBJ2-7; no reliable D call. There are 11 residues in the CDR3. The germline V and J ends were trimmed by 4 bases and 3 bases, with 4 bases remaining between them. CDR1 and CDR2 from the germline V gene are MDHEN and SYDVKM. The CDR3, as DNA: TGTGCCAGCAGTTCCTACTACGAGCAGTACTTC. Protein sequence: CASSSYYEQYF.

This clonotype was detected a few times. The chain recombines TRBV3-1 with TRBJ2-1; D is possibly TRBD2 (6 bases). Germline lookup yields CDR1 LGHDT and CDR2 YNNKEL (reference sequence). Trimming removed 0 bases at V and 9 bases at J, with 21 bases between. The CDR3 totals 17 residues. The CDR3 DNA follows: TGTGCCAGCAGCCAAGACCGATGGACTACCCTTACAGCTGAGCAGTTCTTC. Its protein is CASSQDRWTTLTAEQFF.

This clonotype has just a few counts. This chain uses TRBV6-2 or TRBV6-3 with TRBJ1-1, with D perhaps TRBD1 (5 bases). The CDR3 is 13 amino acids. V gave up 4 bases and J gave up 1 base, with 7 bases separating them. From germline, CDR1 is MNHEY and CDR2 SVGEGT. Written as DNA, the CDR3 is TGTGCCAGCAGTTTGGGGGAGAACACTGAAGCTTTCTTT. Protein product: CASSLGENTEAFF.

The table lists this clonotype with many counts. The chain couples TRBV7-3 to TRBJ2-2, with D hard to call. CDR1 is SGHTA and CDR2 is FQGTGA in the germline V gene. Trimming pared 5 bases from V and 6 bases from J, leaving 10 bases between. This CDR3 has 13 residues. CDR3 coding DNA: TGTGCCAGCAGCCCGTTTGGCCCCGGGGAGCTGTTTTTT. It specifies CASSPFGPGELFF.

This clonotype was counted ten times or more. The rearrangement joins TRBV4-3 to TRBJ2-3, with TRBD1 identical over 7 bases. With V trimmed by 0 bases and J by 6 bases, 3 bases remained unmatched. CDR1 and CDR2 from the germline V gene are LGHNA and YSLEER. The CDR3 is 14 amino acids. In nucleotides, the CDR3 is TGCGCCAGCAGCCAAGACAGGGGGATGGATACGCAGTATTTT. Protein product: CASSQDRGMDTQYF.

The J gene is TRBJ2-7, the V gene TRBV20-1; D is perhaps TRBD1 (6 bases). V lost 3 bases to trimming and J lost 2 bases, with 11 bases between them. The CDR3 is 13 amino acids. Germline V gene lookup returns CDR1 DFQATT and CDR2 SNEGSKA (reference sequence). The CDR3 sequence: CSASKDRPYEQYF. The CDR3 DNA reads TGCAGTGCTAGTAAGGACAGACCCTACGAGCAGTACTTC.

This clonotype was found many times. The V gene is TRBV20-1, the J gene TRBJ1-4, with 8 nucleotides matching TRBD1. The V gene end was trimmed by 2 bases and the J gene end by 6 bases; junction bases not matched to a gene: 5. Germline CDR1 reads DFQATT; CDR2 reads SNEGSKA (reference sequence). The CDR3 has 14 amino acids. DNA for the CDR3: TGCAGTGCTAGACTGGTGACAGGGGATGAAAAACTGTTTTTT. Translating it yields CSARLVTGDEKLFF.

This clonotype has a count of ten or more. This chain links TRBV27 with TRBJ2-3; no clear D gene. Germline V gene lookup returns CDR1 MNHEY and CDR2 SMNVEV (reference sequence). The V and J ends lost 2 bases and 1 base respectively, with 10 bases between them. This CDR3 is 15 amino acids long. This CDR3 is CASSLGGLGTDTQYF. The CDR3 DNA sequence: TGTGCCAGCAGTTTAGGCGGTTTGGGCACAGATACGCAGTATTTT.

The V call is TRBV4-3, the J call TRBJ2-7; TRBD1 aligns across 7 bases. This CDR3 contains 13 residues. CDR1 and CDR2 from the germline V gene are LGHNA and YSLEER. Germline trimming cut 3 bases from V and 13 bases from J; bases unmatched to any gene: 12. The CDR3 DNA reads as TGCGCCAGCAGCCAGGACCAGACAGGGTCGATATACTTC. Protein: CASSQDQTGSIYF.

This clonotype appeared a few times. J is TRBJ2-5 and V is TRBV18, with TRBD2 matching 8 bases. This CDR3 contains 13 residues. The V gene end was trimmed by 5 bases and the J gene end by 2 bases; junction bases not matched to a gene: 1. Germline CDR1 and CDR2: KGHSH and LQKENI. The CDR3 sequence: CASSVAGQETQYF. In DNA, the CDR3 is TGTGCCAGCTCAGTAGCGGGACAAGAGACCCAGTACTTC.

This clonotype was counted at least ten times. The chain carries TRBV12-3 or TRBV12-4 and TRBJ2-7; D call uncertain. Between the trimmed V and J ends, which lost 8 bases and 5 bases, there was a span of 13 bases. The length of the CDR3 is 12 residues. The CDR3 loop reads CASSWALNEQYF. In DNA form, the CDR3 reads TGTGCCAGCTCGTGGGCTCTGAACGAGCAGTACTTC.

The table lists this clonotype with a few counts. CDR3 in DNA: TGTGCCATCGGGGGGACAGCTTACGAGCAGTACTTC. This encodes CAIGGTAYEQYF. The chain couples TRBV10-3 to TRBJ2-7; perhaps TRBD1 as D (7 bases). Germline CDR1 reads ENHRY; CDR2 reads SYGVKD. This CDR3 is built from 12 residues. V was shortened by 8 bases and J by 4 bases, with 12 bases between the two germline ends.

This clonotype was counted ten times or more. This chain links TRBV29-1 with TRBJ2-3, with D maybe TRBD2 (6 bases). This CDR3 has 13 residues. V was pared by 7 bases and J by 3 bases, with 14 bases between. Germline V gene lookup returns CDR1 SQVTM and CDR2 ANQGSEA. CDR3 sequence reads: CSGDWDQTDTQYF. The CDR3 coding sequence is TGCAGCGGGGACTGGGACCAAACAGATACGCAGTATTTT.

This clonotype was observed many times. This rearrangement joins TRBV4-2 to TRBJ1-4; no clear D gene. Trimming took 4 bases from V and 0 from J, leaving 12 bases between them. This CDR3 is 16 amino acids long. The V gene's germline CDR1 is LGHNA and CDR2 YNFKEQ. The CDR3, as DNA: TGTGCCAGCAGCCTCAAGATCGGGGCAACTAATGAAAAACTGTTTTTT. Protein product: CASSLKIGATNEKLFF.

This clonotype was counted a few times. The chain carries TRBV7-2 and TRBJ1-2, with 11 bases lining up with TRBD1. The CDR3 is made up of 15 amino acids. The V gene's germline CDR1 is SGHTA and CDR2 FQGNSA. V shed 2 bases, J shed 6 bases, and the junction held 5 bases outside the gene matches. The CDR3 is CASSLNGQGADGYTF. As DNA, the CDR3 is TGTGCCAGCAGCTTAAACGGACAGGGGGCGGATGGCTACACCTTC. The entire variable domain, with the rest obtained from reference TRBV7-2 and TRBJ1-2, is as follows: GAGVSQSPSNKVTEKGKDVELRCDPISGHTALYWYRQSLGQGLEFLIYFQGNSAPDKSGLPSDRFSAERTGGSVSTLTIQRTQQEDSAVYLCASSLNGQGADGYTFGSGTRLTVV.